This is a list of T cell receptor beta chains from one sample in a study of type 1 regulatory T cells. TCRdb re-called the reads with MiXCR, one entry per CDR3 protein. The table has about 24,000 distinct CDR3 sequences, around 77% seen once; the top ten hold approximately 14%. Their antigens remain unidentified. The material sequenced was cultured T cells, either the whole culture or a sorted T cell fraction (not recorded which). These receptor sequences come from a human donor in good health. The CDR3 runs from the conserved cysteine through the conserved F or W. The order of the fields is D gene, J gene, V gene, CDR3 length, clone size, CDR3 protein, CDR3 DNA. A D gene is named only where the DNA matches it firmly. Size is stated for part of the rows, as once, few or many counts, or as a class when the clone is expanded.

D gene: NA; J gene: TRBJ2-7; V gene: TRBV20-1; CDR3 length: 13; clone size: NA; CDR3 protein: CSARAMSSYEQYF; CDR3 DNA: TGCAGTGCTAGAGCTATGTCCTCCTACGAGCAGTACTTC
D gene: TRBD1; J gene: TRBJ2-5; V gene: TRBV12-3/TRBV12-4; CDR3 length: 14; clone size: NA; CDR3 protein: CASSSGTVKETQYF; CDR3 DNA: TGTGCCAGCAGTTCCGGGACAGTTAAAGAGACCCAGTACTTC
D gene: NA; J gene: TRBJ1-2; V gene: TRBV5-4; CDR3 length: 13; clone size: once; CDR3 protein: CASSSLGRYGYTF; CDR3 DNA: TGTGCCAGCAGCTCATTGGGTCGCTATGGCTACACCTTC
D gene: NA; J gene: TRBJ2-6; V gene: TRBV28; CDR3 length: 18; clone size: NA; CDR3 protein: CASRSLLAPSSGANVLTF; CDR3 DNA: TGTGCCAGCAGGTCCCTTTTGGCCCCGAGCTCTGGGGCCAACGTCCTGACTTTC
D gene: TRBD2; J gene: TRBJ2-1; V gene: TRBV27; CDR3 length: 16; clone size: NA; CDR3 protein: CASSSLGTTIYNEQFF; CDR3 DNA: TGTGCCAGCAGTTCCCTCGGGACTACCATCTACAATGAGCAGTTCTTC
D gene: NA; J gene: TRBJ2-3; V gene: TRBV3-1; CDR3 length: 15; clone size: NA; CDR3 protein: CASSQGGRAADTQYF; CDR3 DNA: TGTGCCAGCAGCCAAGGAGGCAGGGCGGCAGATACGCAGTATTTT
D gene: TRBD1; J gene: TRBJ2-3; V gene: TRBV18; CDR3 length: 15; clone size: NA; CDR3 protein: CASSPGTGLADTQYF; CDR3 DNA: TGTGCCAGCTCACCAGGGACAGGGCTGGCAGATACGCAGTATTTT
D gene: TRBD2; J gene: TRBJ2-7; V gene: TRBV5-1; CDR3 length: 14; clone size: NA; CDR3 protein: CASSPGTSSYEQYF; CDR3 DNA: TGCGCCAGCAGCCCGGGGACTAGTTCCTACGAGCAGTACTTC
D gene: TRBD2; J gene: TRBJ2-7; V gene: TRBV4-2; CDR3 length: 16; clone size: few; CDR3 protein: CASSQVGGSGTYEQYF; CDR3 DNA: TGTGCCAGCAGCCAAGTGGGAGGGAGCGGAACCTACGAGCAGTACTTC
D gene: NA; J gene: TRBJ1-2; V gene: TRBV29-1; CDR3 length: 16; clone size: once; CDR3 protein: CSVENRGRGKDYGYTF; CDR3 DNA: TGCAGCGTTGAAAATCGGGGTCGGGGGAAGGACTATGGCTACACCTTC
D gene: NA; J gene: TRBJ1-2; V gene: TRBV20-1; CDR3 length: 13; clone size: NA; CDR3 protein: CSAFVLTNYGYTF; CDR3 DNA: TGCAGTGCATTCGTGCTCACCAACTATGGCTACACCTTC
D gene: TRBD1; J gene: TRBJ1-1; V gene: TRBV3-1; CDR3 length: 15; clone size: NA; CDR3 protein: CASSQGEDRGPEAFF; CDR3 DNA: TGTGCCAGCAGCCAAGGGGAGGACAGGGGGCCTGAAGCTTTCTTT
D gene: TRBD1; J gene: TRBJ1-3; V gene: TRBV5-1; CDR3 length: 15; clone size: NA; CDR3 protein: CASSVTGGTGNTIYF; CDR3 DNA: TGCGCCAGCAGCGTTACAGGGGGCACTGGAAACACCATATATTTT
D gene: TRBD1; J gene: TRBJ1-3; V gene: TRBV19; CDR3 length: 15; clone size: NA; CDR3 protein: CASSQGTVSGNTIYF; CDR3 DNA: TGTGCCAGTAGTCAAGGGACAGTCTCTGGAAACACCATATATTTT
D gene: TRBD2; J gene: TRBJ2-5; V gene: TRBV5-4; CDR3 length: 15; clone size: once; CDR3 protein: CASSSRTSGGETQYF; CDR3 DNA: TGTGCCAGCAGCTCTCGGACTAGCGGGGGGGAGACCCAGTACTTC
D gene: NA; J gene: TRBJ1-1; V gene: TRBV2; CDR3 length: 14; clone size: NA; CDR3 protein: CASVRFSGNTEAFF; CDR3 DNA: TGTGCCAGCGTACGATTTTCGGGAAACACTGAAGCTTTCTTT
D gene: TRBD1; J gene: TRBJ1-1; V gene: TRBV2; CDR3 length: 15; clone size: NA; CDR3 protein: CASSNSGTGGTEAFF; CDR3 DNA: TGTGCCAGCAGCAATTCCGGGACAGGGGGCACTGAAGCTTTCTTT
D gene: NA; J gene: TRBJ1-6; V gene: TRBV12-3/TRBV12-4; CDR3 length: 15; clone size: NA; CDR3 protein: CASSLGGTYNSPLHF; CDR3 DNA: TGTGCCAGCAGTTTAGGGGGTACCTATAATTCACCCCTCCACTTT
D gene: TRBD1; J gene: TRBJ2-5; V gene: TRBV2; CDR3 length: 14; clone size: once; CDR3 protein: CASRKGQGVETQYF; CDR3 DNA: TGTGCCAGCAGGAAGGGACAGGGTGTCGAGACCCAGTACTTC
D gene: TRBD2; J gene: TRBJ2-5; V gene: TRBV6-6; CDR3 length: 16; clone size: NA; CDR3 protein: CASSYPPSGDQETQYF; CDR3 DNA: TGTGCCAGCAGTTACCCACCTAGCGGAGATCAAGAGACCCAGTACTTC
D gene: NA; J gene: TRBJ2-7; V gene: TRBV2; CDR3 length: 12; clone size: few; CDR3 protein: CASSSQTYEQYF; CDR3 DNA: TGTGCCAGCAGTTCCCAAACCTACGAGCAGTACTTC
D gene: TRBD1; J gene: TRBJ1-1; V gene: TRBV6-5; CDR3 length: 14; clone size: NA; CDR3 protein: CASSLTGGLTEAFF; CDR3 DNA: TGTGCCAGCAGTTTAACAGGGGGCCTGACTGAAGCTTTCTTT
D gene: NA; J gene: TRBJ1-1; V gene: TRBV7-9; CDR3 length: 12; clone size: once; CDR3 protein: CASSLAGGLAFF; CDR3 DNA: TGTGCCAGCAGCTTAGCGGGGGGGCTCGCTTTCTTT
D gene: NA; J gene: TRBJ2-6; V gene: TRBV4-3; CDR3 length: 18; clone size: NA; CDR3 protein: CASSPDGIGLSGANVLTF; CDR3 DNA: TGCGCCAGCAGCCCGGACGGTATTGGACTCTCTGGGGCCAACGTCCTGACTTTC
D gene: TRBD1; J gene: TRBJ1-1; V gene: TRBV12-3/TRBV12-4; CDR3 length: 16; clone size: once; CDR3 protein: CASSPRTGFVNTEAFF; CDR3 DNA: TGTGCCAGCAGCCCTCGGACAGGGTTCGTTAACACTGAAGCTTTCTTT
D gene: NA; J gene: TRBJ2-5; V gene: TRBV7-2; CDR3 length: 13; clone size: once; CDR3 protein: CASSLSQKETQYF; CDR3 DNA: TGTGCCAGCAGCTTATCCCAGAAAGAGACCCAGTACTTC
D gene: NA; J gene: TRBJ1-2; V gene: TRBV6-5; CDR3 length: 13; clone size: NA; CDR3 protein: CASSSLDIYGYTF; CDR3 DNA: TGTGCCAGCAGTTCCCTTGACATCTATGGCTACACCTTC
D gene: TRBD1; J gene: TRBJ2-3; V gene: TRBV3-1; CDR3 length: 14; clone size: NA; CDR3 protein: CASSKSGGRDTQYF; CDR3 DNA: TGTGCCAGCAGCAAGTCAGGGGGCAGGGATACGCAGTATTTT
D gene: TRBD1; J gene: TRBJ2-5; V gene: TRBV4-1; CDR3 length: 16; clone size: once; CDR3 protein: CASSQQQGAPQGTQYF; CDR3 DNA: TGCGCCAGCAGCCAACAACAGGGGGCCCCTCAAGGGACCCAGTACTTC
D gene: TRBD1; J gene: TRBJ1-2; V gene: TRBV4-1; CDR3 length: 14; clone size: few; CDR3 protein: CASSQTGTGIGYTF; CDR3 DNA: TGCGCCAGCAGCCAAACCGGGACAGGGATTGGCTACACCTTC
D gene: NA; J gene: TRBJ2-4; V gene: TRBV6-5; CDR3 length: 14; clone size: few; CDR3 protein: CASSRGLAKNIQYF; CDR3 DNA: TGTGCCAGCTCCCGAGGACTAGCCAAAAACATTCAGTACTTC
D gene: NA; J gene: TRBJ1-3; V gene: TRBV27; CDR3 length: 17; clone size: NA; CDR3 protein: CASSLGRGRASGNTIYF; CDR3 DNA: TGTGCCAGCAGTTTAGGGCGTGGTAGGGCCTCTGGAAACACCATATATTTT
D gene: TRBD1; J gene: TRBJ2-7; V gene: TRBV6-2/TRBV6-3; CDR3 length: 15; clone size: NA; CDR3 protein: CASSHTGTGTYEQYF; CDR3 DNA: TGTGCCAGCAGTCATACCGGGACAGGCACCTACGAGCAGTACTTC
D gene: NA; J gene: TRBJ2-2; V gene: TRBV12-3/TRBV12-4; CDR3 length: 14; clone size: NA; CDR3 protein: CASSLKQPTGELFF; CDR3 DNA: TGTGCCAGCAGTTTAAAGCAGCCCACCGGGGAGCTGTTTTTT
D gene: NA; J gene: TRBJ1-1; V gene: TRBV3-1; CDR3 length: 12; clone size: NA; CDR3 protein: CASSLLGTEAFF; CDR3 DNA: TGTGCCAGCAGCCTACTGGGGACTGAAGCTTTCTTT
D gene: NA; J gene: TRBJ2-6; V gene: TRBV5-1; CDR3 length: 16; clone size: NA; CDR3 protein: CASSFLGSPGANVLTF; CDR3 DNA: TGCGCCAGCAGCTTTCTGGGAAGCCCTGGGGCCAACGTCCTGACTTTC
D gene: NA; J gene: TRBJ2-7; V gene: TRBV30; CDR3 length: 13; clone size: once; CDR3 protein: CAWSAARGYEQYF; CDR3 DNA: TGTGCCTGGAGTGCGGCTAGGGGCTACGAGCAGTACTTC
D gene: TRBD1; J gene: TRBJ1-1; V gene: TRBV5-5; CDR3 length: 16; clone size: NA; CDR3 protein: CASSYNTGASGAEAFF; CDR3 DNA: TGTGCCAGCAGCTACAACACAGGGGCCTCCGGCGCTGAAGCTTTCTTT
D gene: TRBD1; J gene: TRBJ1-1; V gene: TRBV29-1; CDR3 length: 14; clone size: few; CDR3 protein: CSVEDSRGYTEAFF; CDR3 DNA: TGCAGCGTTGAAGATAGCAGGGGGTACACTGAAGCTTTCTTT
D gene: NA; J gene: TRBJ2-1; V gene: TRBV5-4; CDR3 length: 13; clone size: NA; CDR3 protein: CASSPSSYNEQFF; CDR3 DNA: TGTGCCAGCAGCCCGAGCTCCTACAATGAGCAGTTCTTC
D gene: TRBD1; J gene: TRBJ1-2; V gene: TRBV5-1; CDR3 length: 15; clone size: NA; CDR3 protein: CASSPEGAGGLGYTF; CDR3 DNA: TGCGCCAGCAGTCCCGAGGGGGCCGGCGGACTAGGCTACACCTTC
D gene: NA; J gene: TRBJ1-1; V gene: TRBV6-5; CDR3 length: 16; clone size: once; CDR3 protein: CASSSSRRGFDTEAFF; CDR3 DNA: TGTGCCAGCAGTTCGTCCCGAAGGGGGTTTGACACTGAAGCTTTCTTT
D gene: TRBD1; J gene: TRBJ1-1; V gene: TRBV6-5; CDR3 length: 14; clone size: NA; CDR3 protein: CASSSGQGRTEAFF; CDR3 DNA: TGTGCCAGCAGTTCCGGACAGGGAAGGACTGAAGCTTTCTTT
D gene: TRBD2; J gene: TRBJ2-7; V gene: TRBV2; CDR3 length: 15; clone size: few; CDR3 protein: CASIKGTLAGAQGYF; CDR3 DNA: TGTGCCAGCATAAAGGGCACACTAGCGGGGGCCCAGGGGTACTTC
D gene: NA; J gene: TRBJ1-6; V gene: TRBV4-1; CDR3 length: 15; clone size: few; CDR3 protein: CASSVLEPRNSPLHF; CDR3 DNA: TGCGCCAGCAGCGTGTTGGAACCCAGAAATTCACCCCTCCACTTT
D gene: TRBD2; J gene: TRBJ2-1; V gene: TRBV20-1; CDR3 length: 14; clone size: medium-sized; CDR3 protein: CSAPPAPGLQEQFF; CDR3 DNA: TGCAGTGCTCCCCCTGCCCCGGGACTACAAGAGCAGTTCTTC
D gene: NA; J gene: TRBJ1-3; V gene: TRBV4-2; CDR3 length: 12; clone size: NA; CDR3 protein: CASSADGNTIYF; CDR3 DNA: TGTGCCAGCAGCGCAGATGGAAACACCATATATTTT